This T cell receptor beta chain was retrieved from a study of blood T cell repertoires in COVID-19. Produced via immunoSEQ multiplex PCR; TCRdb's table is partial and in-frame only. The top ten hold just under 20% of the sample, which has about 100,000 clones, about 89% seen once. Germline V gives CDR1 MDHEN, CDR2 SYDVKM. The CDR3 loop spans 14 amino acids. Trimming removed 2 bases from V and 4 bases from J, with 9 bases in between. The sequenced sample was peripheral blood. The rearrangement links TRBV28 to TRBJ1-3; no clear D gene. This clonotype originated in a human donor in a cohort sampled during active COVID-19. The CDR3 coding sequence is TGTGCCAGCAGTTTAGGTGGCAGAGGAAACACCATATATTTT. Amino acids: CASSLGGRGNTIYF.